This T cell receptor beta chain comes out of a study of blood T cell repertoires in COVID-19. Turning to the study itself: Both acute and convalescent COVID-19 samples were obtained from the United States, Italy and Spain. T cells, B-cell-depleted T cells, or PBMCs provided the cDNA or gDNA that served as material.

Original processing notes: Estimation of nucleated cell counts relied on the amplification of reference gene primers. Profiled with immunoSEQ multiplex PCR; TCRdb holds only in-frame clones, not every one. D and trimming come from the DNA, and the V and J calls and clone size come from that table. The table has approximately 100,000 clones, 81% seen once. V was clipped by 0 bases and J by 5 bases, with 8 bases between them. CDR1 MGHRA and CDR2 YSYEKL come from the germline V gene. The CDR3 extends over 13 amino acids. This clonotype was obtained from a human donor in a cohort sampled during active COVID-19. The sequenced material came from peripheral blood. The V and J genes are TRBV4-1 and TRBJ2-7; the D is unclear. The CDR3 reads CASSQDSRHEQYF. DNA for the CDR3: TGCGCCAGCAGCCAAGATTCGAGGCACGAGCAGTACTTC.